Sequencing of this T cell receptor (beta chain) was carried out in a study of a mutant IDH1 vaccine in newly diagnosed glioma. The study, taken as a whole, reports: Among all patients, vaccine-induced immune responses occurred in 93.3%.

The repertoire was sequenced with immunoSEQ multiplex PCR; TCRdb's copy has only in-frame clones and lacks some. This table holds some 29,000 clones, approximately 82% found once. A word on this clone: Antigen unknown.

Time point specified: week 23, last vaccination. A 20-mer mutant IDH1 peptide at 300 ug was injected subcutaneously with topical imiquimod. Germline CDR1 and CDR2: SGHNT and YYREEE (reference sequence). This CDR3 comprises 13 residues. V trimming: 4 bases; J trimming: 5 bases; junction bases outside the gene matches: 4. The source was PBMCs, collected from a glioma patient whose treatment included an IDH1 peptide vaccine. This chain uses TRBV5-4 with TRBJ2-7, with 9 bases aligning to TRBD2. This sequence originates from a woman in her twenties or thirties with glioma. The CDR3 nucleotides read TGTGCCAGCAGCCAGATAGCGGGGGACGAGCAGTACTTC. Amino acids: CASSQIAGDEQYF.